This T cell receptor (beta chain) originates from a study of T cells after yellow fever vaccination (dated by TCRdb to about 2019). About the investigation overall: The SMART-Seq v4 Ultra Low Input RNA kit was used to prepare libraries from fractions with low cell numbers. Blood samples were taken at several timepoints before and after primary and secondary immunization, and bulk PBMC replicates and cell subsets were isolated. Two healthy male donors made up the cohort, one aged 18 to 30 years and the other aged 30 to 40 years. Bulk TCR alpha and beta repertoires were sequenced longitudinally to track T-cell clones before and after primary and booster YFV17D yellow fever vaccination. What the work shows at the level of the full study, not this receptor alone: A small fraction of clonotypes appeared in both the CD4 and CD8 compartments, likely as a result of convergent recombination. After the booster, most of the clones that had expanded following primary vaccination were detected again (around 97% of CD4 and around 88% of CD8), which suggests that memory was broadly maintained. FACS-sorted repertoires could contain abundant contaminating clonotypes from the bulk population, so computational filtering was required. Compared with the primary T-cell response, the secondary T-cell response was faster but weaker, reaching its peak on day 5 rather than on day 15. Because the study included only a couple of donors, the extent to which the findings can be generalized is limited.

Comments on this clonotype: No cognate antigen has been identified for it. Per-base quality was not reported, and no clone a single base away is much larger than it.

The sequencer listed for this sample is Illumina NovaSeq 6000. TCR cDNA was made using 5'RACE template switching, a step that added a universal primer site and unique molecular identifiers. Priming of cDNA synthesis was performed from both the TCR alpha and TCR beta constant segments. Libraries were amplified in two PCR steps, with sample barcodes and sequencing adapters added in the second step. Sequencing of libraries was done on Illumina HiSeq 2500 (2x100 bp) or NovaSeq (2x150 bp). The original pipeline was this. Demultiplexing of reads and collapsing into UMI consensus sequences were performed with MIGEC, and V(D)J alignment was carried out with MiXCR. Clonotypes responding to the vaccine were identified with edgeR on replicate PBMC samples, with the criteria of FDR below 0.01 and a log2 fold change above 5 up to day 15. Each bulk clonotype was labeled CD4 or CD8 based on which sequenced repertoire, CD4 or CD8, contained the clonotype at higher abundance. TCRdb reworked the public reads: Q25 trimming with fastp, MiXCR clone assembly, productive beta chains retained. All rows with the same CDR3 protein become a single entry with the most common DNA and genes. TCRdb's processing, not the study's, gives the V and J calls here. Recorded for this sample are approximately 250,000 distinct CDR3 sequences; about 5.2% of them occurred a single time. The top ten hold around 3.5% of the sample.

CDR1 WSHSY and CDR2 SAAADI were looked up in the germline V gene. Between the V and J ends, shortened by 3 bases and 1 base respectively, the junction contains 11 bases. Counted from cysteine to phenylalanine, this CDR3 has 15 amino acids. Only the CDR3 region is kept as DNA, spanning 45 bases read in frame from base 1. What this sample's treatment or condition label stands for: live attenuated yellow fever vaccine strain. PBMCs were isolated from peripheral blood using a standard Ficoll-Paque protocol. CD4 and CD8 T-cell fractions were isolated with Dynabeads CD4 and CD8 positive selection kits. TriZol was used to extract RNA from bulk PBMCs, from CD4 and CD8 fractions, and from dextramer-positive and dextramer-negative fractions.

The source was CD4+ T cells sorted from PBMCs, collected on the day of the yellow fever booster vaccination. The receptor was isolated from a man younger than 35 who received the YFV17D yellow fever vaccine. This chain joins TRBV10-2 to TRBJ2-3, with the D gene not confidently named. This receptor carries the CDR3 CASSDPSRGTDTQYF. The nucleotide sequence is given as TGCGCCAGCAGTGATCCTTCCCGGGGCACAGATACGCAGTATTTT.